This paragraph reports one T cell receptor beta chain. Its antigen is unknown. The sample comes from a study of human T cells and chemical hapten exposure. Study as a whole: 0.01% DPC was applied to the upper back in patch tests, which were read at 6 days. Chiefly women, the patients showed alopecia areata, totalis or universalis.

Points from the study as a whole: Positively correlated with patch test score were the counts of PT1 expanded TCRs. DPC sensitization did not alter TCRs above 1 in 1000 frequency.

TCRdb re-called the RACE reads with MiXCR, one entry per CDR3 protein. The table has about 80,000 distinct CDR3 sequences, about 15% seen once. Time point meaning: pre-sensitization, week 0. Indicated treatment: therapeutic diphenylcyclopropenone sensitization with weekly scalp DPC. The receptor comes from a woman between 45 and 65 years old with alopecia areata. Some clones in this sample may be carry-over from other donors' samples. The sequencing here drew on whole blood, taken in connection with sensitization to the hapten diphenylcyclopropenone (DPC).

The CDR3 region is CSARLGVKETQYF. The CDR3 coding sequence is TGCAGTGCTAGGCTGGGAGTTAAAGAGACCCAGTACTTC. V and J are TRBV20-1 and TRBJ2-5; weak D call: TRBD2 (5 bases). Trimming pared 3 bases from V and 3 bases from J, leaving 11 bases between. Germline CDR1 and CDR2: DFQATT and SNEGSKA (reference sequence). The CDR3 contains 13 residues.